This T cell receptor beta chain was sequenced during a study of long-term antiretroviral therapy in people with HIV (dated by TCRdb to between 2021 and 2023). Background on the whole study: The earliest samples were collected roughly a decade before the 2015 WHO recommendation for immediate ART, at a time when ART was usually postponed until CD4 counts fell. This retrospective serial study examined whether starting ART and sustained HIV suppression were associated with changes in the composition and diversity of the TRB repertoire in peripheral blood. A total of about 180 cryopreserved PBMC samples were contributed to the cohort by 30 adults with confirmed HIV infection, with samples collected serially over a mean of roughly six years (range 1-12). Of the approximately 30 participants with HIV, ten to eleven were female. Test extractions of a monoclonal T-cell line alongside a few dozen polyclonal samples showed no cross-contamination during QIAcube processing.

The immunoSEQ hsTCRB v3.0 assay was used at survey level resolution to sequence the TRB variable region. TRB sequencing targeted a depth of about 35,000-50,000 T-cell genomes per sample. An Illumina MiSeq with a v3 150-cycle kit was used to sequence the pooled TRB libraries. Per the original workflow: Repertoire analysis was run in R within a reproducible Nextflow workflow that covered QC, data transformation and analysis. LymphoSeq2, an R package for exploring AIRR-Seq data, was used to implement custom analyses. A few samples that yielded fewer than 5000 total TRB sequences were excluded, so that approximately 200 HIV repertoires were analyzed. Among the 188 retained HIV repertoires, approximately 57 were collected before ART initiation and 120 to 140 were collected after ART initiation. Each repertoire was downsampled to 5000 TRB nucleotide sequences, and summary statistics were averaged across 100 downsampling iterations. TRB sequences were retained for analysis only if CDR3 regions of at least seven amino acids were present. A Shannon entropy-derived clonality score and the Gini coefficient were used to measure diversity. In the repertoire networks, any two of the top 5000 CDR3 amino acid sequences were connected whenever the two sequences differed by an edit distance of one. For TRB CDR3 amino acid sequences, GLIPH2 was used to predict antigen specificity groups and MHC restriction. To flag known associations with CMV, EBV, HIV or tissue antigens, CDR3 amino acid sequences were compared against VDJdb and McPAS-TCR. Pre-ART, post-ART and control groups were compared with Wilcoxon signed-rank tests and Holm-Bonferroni correction. As stored in TCRdb, this immuneACCESS dataset retains in-frame rearrangements with V and J assigned. A fraction of the clones does not appear; measured against another copy, unresolved V genes explain less than half of the discrepancy, and the remainder lacks a known reason. The DNA gave D and trimming, while V, J and clone size come from that table. The sample yields approximately 5,000 clones; 78% were counted once. About a tenth of the sample comes from the top ten.

Findings and caveats that apply to the study as a whole: The samples span the years 2004 to 2017, and the ART regimens used may be less effective than current regimens. Because cell numbers in pre-ART samples were limited, unsorted PBMC were profiled instead of sorted CD4+ and CD8+ T cells. Inferences about post-ART repertoire changes were limited because no data were available on ART adherence, viral resistance or therapy changes. Narrower CDR3 length ranges were observed in HIV repertoires than in controls, and an antigen-experienced repertoire with only a slight naive shift after ART was suggested by the network structure. Expanded TRB clones identified before ART initiation dominated the repertoire at all time points, although this dominance fluctuated and declined in many PLHIV after ART. A significant increase in TRB diversity was found to be associated with ART initiation, although TRB diversity was observed to remain significantly below that of transplant donor controls even after long-term ART. Since PBMC availability was limited, sequencing covered only the TCR beta chain, with no alpha chain pairing.

To be included, a participant needed at least one PBMC sample from before ART initiation plus at least two post-ART samples. Every participant with HIV received treatment in the United States of America. Before DNA extraction, cryopreserved samples of 1-10 million PBMC were thawed and then washed. At the time of the earliest PBMC sample, participants with HIV were aged between about 20 and 60 years. Per participant, PBMC samples came from 1-4 timepoints prior to ART initiation and 2-8 timepoints following ART initiation, for a median of 7 samples. For every participant, serial HIV viral load, CD4+ T-cell count, ART history and demographic data were obtained. A Qiagen kit on a QIAcube was used to extract genomic DNA from unsorted PBMC, with samples processed in batches of 12. V is shortened by 0 bases, J by 0 bases, and the region joining them spans 9 bases. From the germline V gene, CDR1 is SGHTS and CDR2 is YDEGEE. The CDR3 contains 16 residues, cysteine and phenylalanine counted. The read is trimmed to its CDR3 DNA, 48 bases read in frame from base 1.

Remarks on this clone: No cognate antigen has been identified for it. No quality values exist for individual bases; no much larger clone is one base distant.

The sample here was unsorted PBMCs, taken 1.8 years before starting antiretroviral therapy. The TCR was taken from a man aged 40-49 years with HIV. The sequence is built from TRBV5-8 and TRBJ1-4, and possibly TRBD1, on 5 matching bases. The sequenced DNA is TGTGCCAGCAGCTTGGGACAGCTTGCAACTAATGAAAAACTGTTTTTT. This translates into CASSLGQLATNEKLFF.